One and the same sample provided the 12 T cell receptor beta chains below, sequenced in a study of glioma-infiltrating T cells after dendritic cell vaccination. The method was immunoSEQ multiplex PCR; TCRdb's version includes in-frame clones alone and lacks a portion of them. The sample has 80,000 to 95,000 clones, 70% to 90% seen once; the top ten hold 2.5% to 3%. The sample here was blood, taken before dendritic cell vaccination. Receptors originate from a human donor with glioblastoma.

This clone was seen a single time. The chain carries TRBV7-9 and TRBJ1-1; no clear D gene. V gave up 0 bases and J gave up 6 bases, with 2 bases separating them. This CDR3 region has 11 residues. Germline V CDR1 and CDR2: SEHNR, FQNEAQ (reference sequence). Written as DNA, the CDR3 is TGTGCCAGCAGCTTAGCCTCTGAAGCTTTCTTT. This gives the protein CASSLASEAFF. Full variable domain (outside the CDR3, taken from reference TRBV7-9 and TRBJ1-1): DTGVSQNPRHKITKRGQNVTFRCDPISEHNRLYWYRQTLGQGPEFLTYFQNEAQLEKSRLLSDRFSAERPKGSFSTLEIQRTEQGDSAMYLCASSLASEAFFGQGTRLTVV.

The chain links TRBV4-1 to TRBJ2-2; a weak D match, TRBD1 (5 bases). Trimming left V 6 bases short and J 0 bases short, with 17 bases between. CDR1 is MGHRA, CDR2 YSYEKL, per germline. There are 17 residues in the CDR3. CDR3 DNA sequence: TGCGCCAGCAGTCTCCCGCTGGACACCTCGAACACCGGGGAGCTGTTTTTT. Translation: CASSLPLDTSNTGELFF.

The chain uses TRBV2 and TRBJ2-2; the match to TRBD2 covers 11 bases. Germline CDR1 is SNHLY and CDR2 is FYNNEI. V shed 6 bases, J shed 6 bases, and the junction held 3 bases outside the gene matches. This CDR3 contains 14 residues. CDR3 DNA sequence: TGTGCCAGCAGGATAGCGGGAGGGCCCGGGGAGCTGTTTTTT. Residues: CASRIAGGPGELFF.

This chain joins TRBV7-6 and TRBJ2-2; 7 bases are a match to TRBD1. The junction had 6 bases not matched to a gene; V was cut back by 5 bases and J by 0 bases. From germline, CDR1 is SGHVS and CDR2 FNYEAQ. This CDR3 has 16 residues. CDR3: CASSDPGTANTGELFF. DNA for the CDR3: TGTGCCAGCAGCGACCCCGGGACAGCGAACACCGGGGAGCTGTTTTTT.

The chain recombines TRBV5-8 with TRBJ1-5; a weak D match, TRBD1 (5 bases). This CDR3 comprises 15 residues. V was pared by 0 bases and J by 0 bases, with 7 bases between. CDR1 is SGHTS, CDR2 YDEGEE, per germline. The CDR3 sequence is CASSLGQNSNQPQHF. The CDR3, as DNA: TGTGCCAGCAGCTTGGGACAGAATAGCAATCAGCCCCAGCATTTT.

The chain has TRBV30 and TRBJ1-1; D gene ambiguous. The CDR3 loop spans 15 amino acids. The germline V gene encodes CDR1 GTSNPN and CDR2 SVGIG (reference sequence). V was trimmed by 0 bases and J by 0 bases, leaving 11 bases between them. CDR3 loop: CAWSVLGRMNTEAFF. The CDR3, as DNA: TGTGCCTGGAGTGTACTAGGGAGAATGAACACTGAAGCTTTCTTT. Supplemented by reference TRBV30 and TRBJ1-1, the full variable domain reads SQTIHQWPATLVQPVGSPLSLECTVEGTSNPNLYWYRQAAGRGLQLLFYSVGIGQISSEVPQNLSASRPQDRQFILSSKKLLLSDSGFYLCAWSVLGRMNTEAFFGQGTRLTVV.

Only one count was recorded for this clone. This rearrangement joins TRBV7-6 to TRBJ2-3, with no clear D. The CDR3 sequence is 12 residues long. The V gene lost 1 base and the J gene lost 8 bases, with 7 bases spanning the gap. CDR1 SGHVS and CDR2 FNYEAQ come from the germline V gene. CDR3 bases: TGTGCCAGCAGCTTAGAGGAGTCTACGCAGTATTTT. It encodes CASSLEESTQYF.

The V gene is TRBV5-1, the J gene TRBJ2-3, with TRBD2 matching over 10 bases. Germline loops: CDR1 SGHRS, CDR2 YFSETQ. This CDR3 contains 17 residues. V shed 0 bases and J 2 bases; nucleotides not matched to a gene: 6. The CDR3, as DNA: TGCGCCAGCAGCTTGGGGCTAGCGGGGGCCCTCACAGATACGCAGTATTTT. This encodes CASSLGLAGALTDTQYF.

V gene TRBV19 combines with J gene TRBJ2-1; 7 bases fit TRBD1. This CDR3 contains 17 residues. V dropped 2 bases and J dropped 2; count of bases not matched to a gene: 9. The germline gives CDR1 LNHDA, CDR2 SQIVND (reference sequence). This CDR3 is CASSINFGQGAYNEQFF. CDR3 in DNA: TGTGCCAGTAGTATAAACTTCGGCCAGGGGGCCTACAATGAGCAGTTCTTC.

The chain couples TRBV30 to TRBJ2-7, with a possible D match to TRBD1 (6 bases). This CDR3 has 15 amino acids. Germline V gene sequence: CDR1 GTSNPN, CDR2 SVGIG (reference sequence). V gave up 0 bases and J gave up 5 bases, with 17 bases separating them. CDR3 nucleotide sequence: TGTGCCTGGAGTGTATTTGGTTCAGGGGTAGACGAGCAGTACTTC. This codes for CAWSVFGSGVDEQYF.

The chain uses TRBV5-6 and TRBJ2-5, with TRBD1 identical over 9 bases. V lost 6 bases to trimming and J lost 4 bases; unmatched junction nucleotides: 4. Germline V gene lookup returns CDR1 SGHDT and CDR2 YYEEEE. The CDR3 has 13 residues. DNA for the CDR3: TGTGCCAGCACCGGGGACAGGGCAGAGACCCAGTACTTC. Residues: CASTGDRAETQYF.

V and J are TRBV11-2 and TRBJ2-6; a weak D match, TRBD1 (6 bases). This CDR3 comprises 17 residues. Trimming took off 5 bases at V and 1 base at J, with 15 bases between the two ends. Germline assignment: CDR1 SGHAT and CDR2 FQNNGV. Here the CDR3 DNA reads TGTGCCAGCAGCCCGACTATCAGGGGATCTGGGGCCAACGTCCTGACTTTC. This translates into CASSPTIRGSGANVLTF. The complete variable domain, with remaining parts taken from reference TRBV11-2 and TRBJ2-6, reads EAGVAQSPRYKIIEKRQSVAFWCNPISGHATLYWYQQILGQGPKLLIQFQNNGVVDDSQLPKDRFSAERLKGVDSTLKIQPAKLEDSAVYLCASSPTIRGSGANVLTFGAGSRLTVL.